Below are 29 T cell receptor beta chains sequenced from a single sample in a study of CD8+CD57+ T cells in acquired aplastic anemia (dated by TCRdb to 2016 to 2019). The instrument was an Illumina HiSeq 2000. Genomic DNA was used as template for profiling of TCR beta VDJ combinations and CDR3 sequences. TCRdb handled the public reads itself, with Q25 trimming in fastp and clone calling in MiXCR, and kept productive beta chains. Rows are combined by CDR3 protein, so each entry shows the most common genes and DNA. The sample contains 150,000 to 200,000 distinct CDR3 sequences, under 70% of them found a single time. The leading ten clones occupy about half of the sample. Sequenced input: sorted CD4+, CD8+, or CD8+CD57+ T cells (not recorded which) from PBMCs. These receptors were obtained from a human donor with severe aplastic anemia or a healthy control (not recorded which).

This chain links TRBV19 with TRBJ1-5; 8 nucleotides line up with TRBD1. This CDR3 is 15 amino acids long. Germline CDR1 and CDR2: LNHDA and SQIVND (reference sequence). Trimming cost V 4 bases and J 0 bases; bases outside gene matches: 2. CDR3 nucleotides: TGTGCCAGTAGTAAAGGGACAGGTAGCAATCAGCCCCAGCATTTT. It yields the protein CASSKGTGSNQPQHF.

This clonotype was seen at least ten times. CDR3 loop: CASSLGISTDTQYF. DNA of the CDR3: TGTGCCAGCAGTTTGGGGATTAGCACAGATACGCAGTATTTT. The chain links TRBV12-3 or TRBV12-4 to TRBJ2-3; D call uncertain. The CDR3 contains 14 residues. V was pared by 3 bases and J by 0 bases, with 7 bases between.

The chain links TRBV2 to TRBJ1-6; D may be TRBD1 (6 bases). Per germline, CDR1 SNHLY and CDR2 FYNNEI. V was clipped by 5 bases and J by 5 bases, with 10 bases between them. The CDR3 covers 14 residues. In DNA, the CDR3 is TGTGCCAGCAGTCTTAACAGGGATAATTCACCCCTCCACTTT. Translation: CASSLNRDNSPLHF.

V is TRBV10-3 and J is TRBJ1-1; 10 bases match TRBD1. Per the germline V gene, CDR1 is ENHRY and CDR2 is SYGVKD. Trimming cost V 3 bases and J 1 base; bases outside gene matches: 2. The CDR3 is 15 residues long. The CDR3 here is CAISDRDRGNTEAFF. CDR3 coding DNA: TGTGCCATCAGTGACCGGGACAGGGGGAACACTGAAGCTTTCTTT.

The chain links TRBV7-7 to TRBJ2-5, with D possibly TRBD2 on 6 matching bases. Germline V gene sequence: CDR1 SSHAT, CDR2 FNYEAQ (reference sequence). The ends were cut back, 1 base at V and 5 bases at J, with 11 bases in the middle. The CDR3 has 14 amino acids. CDR3 sequence reads: CASSLETGGETQYF. Written as DNA, the CDR3 is TGTGCCAGCAGCTTAGAGACTGGAGGGGAGACCCAGTACTTC.

The chain recombines TRBV7-7 with TRBJ2-3, with D perhaps matching TRBD1 or TRBD2 (6 bases each). From germline, CDR1 is SSHAT and CDR2 FNYEAQ (reference sequence). V lost 4 bases and J lost 11, with 19 bases in between. There are 14 residues in the CDR3. The CDR3 coding sequence is TGTGCCAGCAGCTCCTCCCACGGAGGGGGTATGCAGTATTTT. Protein: CASSSSHGGGMQYF.

The chain is built from TRBV20-1 and TRBJ1-1; D remains ambiguous. V dropped 6 bases and J dropped 2 bases, with 19 bases sitting between them. The CDR3 totals 15 residues. CDR1 and CDR2 (germline): DFQATT, SNEGSKA (reference sequence). CDR3 DNA sequence: TGCAGTGCCCCCCATAATCGGGCCCCTAACACTGAAGCTTTCTTT. Translating gives CSAPHNRAPNTEAFF.

This chain connects TRBV9 to TRBJ1-2; D is uncertain. CDR1 SGDLS and CDR2 YYNGEE come from the germline V gene. The CDR3 runs to 11 residues. Deletions cut 3 bases from V and 8 bases from J, with 8 bases between. The CDR3 is CASSGAWGYTF. CDR3 bases: TGTGCCAGCAGCGGCGCTTGGGGCTACACCTTC.

The rearrangement links TRBV29-1 to TRBJ2-3, with D tentatively TRBD2 (6 bases). Germline values: CDR1 SQVTM, CDR2 ANQGSEA. Trimming cost V 8 bases and J 6 bases, with 9 bases left between them. The CDR3 length is 10 residues. CDR3 loop: CSFRGDTQYF. The CDR3 nucleotides read TGCAGCTTCCGGGGGGATACGCAGTATTTT.

V and J are TRBV7-9 and TRBJ1-1, with D possibly being TRBD1 (5 bases). From germline, CDR1 is SEHNR and CDR2 FQNEAQ (reference sequence). Trimming pared 7 bases from V and 6 bases from J, leaving 15 bases between. This CDR3 spans 13 amino acids. The CDR3 spells CASTLGTVAEAFF. Here the CDR3 DNA reads TGTGCCAGCACCCTTGGGACGGTTGCTGAAGCTTTCTTT.

V gene TRBV5-5 combines with J gene TRBJ2-7, with unresolved D. This CDR3 is built from 14 residues. The germline V gene has CDR1 SGHKS and CDR2 YYEKEE (reference sequence). V lost 4 bases and J lost 3, with 14 bases in between. This CDR3 is CASSPSDGDYEQYF. As DNA, the CDR3 is TGTGCCAGCAGCCCCTCGGACGGAGACTACGAGCAGTACTTC. The variable domain in full, completed from reference TRBV5-5 and TRBJ2-7, reads DAGVTQSPTHLIKTRGQQVTLRCSPISGHKSVSWYQQVLGQGPQFIFQYYEKEERGRGNFPDRFSARQFPNYSSELNVNALLLGDSALYLCASSPSDGDYEQYFGPGTRLTVT.

J is TRBJ2-7 and V is TRBV7-6; maybe TRBD1 (7 bases). CDR3 size: 15 residues. Deletions cut 5 bases from V and 2 bases from J, with 16 bases between. Per germline, CDR1 SGHVS and CDR2 FNYEAQ. The CDR3 bases are TGTGCCAGCAGCCCTGGGGGGACAGTAGCCTACGAGCAGTACTTC. Translated: CASSPGGTVAYEQYF. Drawing the rest from reference TRBV7-6 and TRBJ2-7, the complete variable domain is GAGVSQSPRYKVTKRGQDVALRCDPISGHVSLYWYRQALGQGPEFLTYFNYEAQQDKSGLPNDRFSAERPEGSISTLTIQRTEQRDSAMYRCASSPGGTVAYEQYFGPGTRLTVT.

This sequence joins TRBV20-1 and TRBJ2-5; possibly TRBD1 for D (6 bases). The DNA end lines up better with TRBJ2-7; the J call may be wrong. The V gene's germline CDR1 is DFQATT and CDR2 SNEGSKA (reference sequence). This CDR3 region has 12 residues. The CDR3 nucleotides read TGCAGTGCCCGGGACACCCTCCCCGAGCAGTACTTC. It yields the protein CSARDTLPEQYF.

This clonotype has a count of ten or more. This sequence joins TRBV7-9 and TRBJ1-4; D is unresolved. Germline V gives CDR1 SEHNR, CDR2 FQNEAQ (reference sequence). The CDR3 has 13 residues. Trimming took 6 bases from V and 6 from J, leaving 11 bases between them. The CDR3, as DNA: TGTGCCAGCAGGTGGGGAGAAGATGAAAAACTGTTTTTT. Translation gives CASRWGEDEKLFF.

The rearrangement uses TRBV14 and TRBJ1-1; possibly TRBD1 for D (5 bases). The CDR3 covers 15 residues. V lost 4 bases to trimming and J lost 0 bases, with 12 bases between them. The germline gives CDR1 SGHDN, CDR2 FVKESK. CDR3 DNA: TGTGCCAGCAGCCGAGACAGATTCATGAACACTGAAGCTTTCTTT. Its protein is CASSRDRFMNTEAFF.

The table lists this clonotype with a count of one. Sequence at one end of the junction differs from germline and may be a read error. The chain joins TRBV4-1 to TRBJ2-7; D not certain. CDR1 is MGHRA, CDR2 YSYEKL, per germline. The CDR3 extends over 14 amino acids. DNA of the CDR3: TGCGCCAACAGCCAAGATCTTAGAGGCAATGAGCAGTACTTC. Translated: CANSQDLRGNEQYF.

This clonotype has just a few counts. This chain uses TRBV2 with TRBJ2-7; D remains ambiguous. CDR1 is SNHLY, CDR2 FYNNEI, per germline. The ends were cut back, 5 bases at V and 7 bases at J, with 9 bases in the middle. The CDR3 loop spans 11 amino acids. CDR3 in amino acids: CASSLYSEQYF. Here the CDR3 DNA reads TGTGCCAGCAGTTTATATTCGGAGCAGTACTTC.

This clonotype was picked up many times. The rearrangement uses TRBV5-4 and TRBJ1-2, with D possibly matching TRBD1 (5 bases). CDR3 size: 14 residues. The V gene's germline CDR1 is SGHNT and CDR2 YYREEE (reference sequence). With 2 bases removed from V and 2 bases from J, the gap between germline ends came to 10 bases. The CDR3 loop is CASSFAGGNYGYTF. The CDR3 DNA reads TGTGCCAGCAGCTTCGCCGGGGGGAACTATGGCTACACCTTC.

This chain joins TRBV11-3 and TRBJ2-7, with 7 bases matching TRBD2. Germline CDR1 SGHNT, CDR2 YENEEA. The CDR3 is made up of 14 amino acids. The trim removed 6 bases at V and 5 bases at J, leaving 10 bases unmatched. The CDR3 bases are TGTGCCAGCAGGGCTTCCAGCGGGGTCGACGAGCAGTACTTC. Protein: CASRASSGVDEQYF.

In this sample, this clonotype turned up a few times. The chain employs TRBV27 and TRBJ2-7; 9 nucleotides agree with TRBD1. With V trimmed by 7 bases and J by 4 bases, 11 bases remained unmatched. The germline gives CDR1 MNHEY, CDR2 SMNVEV (reference sequence). This CDR3 region has 15 residues. The CDR3 is CASTPVQGALYEQYF. The CDR3 nucleotides read TGTGCCAGCACCCCTGTACAGGGGGCTTTGTACGAGCAGTACTTC.

This rearrangement joins TRBV7-6 to TRBJ1-4; D is uncertain. Trimming took off 5 bases at V and 6 bases at J, with 10 bases between the two ends. From germline, CDR1 is SGHVS and CDR2 FNYEAQ. The CDR3 totals 13 residues. CDR3 sequence: CASSVDRDEKLFF. CDR3 sequence (DNA): TGTGCCAGCAGCGTAGACCGAGATGAAAAACTGTTTTTT. The variable domain in full, completed from reference TRBV7-6 and TRBJ1-4, reads GAGVSQSPRYKVTKRGQDVALRCDPISGHVSLYWYRQALGQGPEFLTYFNYEAQQDKSGLPNDRFSAERPEGSISTLTIQRTEQRDSAMYRCASSVDRDEKLFFGSGTQLSVL.

The chain couples TRBV19 to TRBJ1-3; 11 bases line up with TRBD1. V shed 7 bases, J shed 2 bases, and the junction held 13 bases outside the gene matches. The length of the CDR3 is 18 residues. Germline values: CDR1 LNHDA, CDR2 SQIVND (reference sequence). This CDR3 is CASTKGQGVILAGNTIYF. The CDR3, as DNA: TGTGCCAGTACTAAGGGACAGGGGGTCATATTGGCTGGAAACACCATATATTTT.

The rearrangement joins TRBV24-1 to TRBJ2-2; 8 bases match TRBD2. In germline, CDR1 is KGHDR, CDR2 SFDVKD. The CDR3 extends over 13 amino acids. The CDR3 spells CATGGSHTGELFF. CDR3 coding DNA: TGTGCTACGGGGGGGTCCCACACCGGGGAGCTGTTTTTT.

The J gene is TRBJ1-1, the V gene TRBV7-9; TRBD1 agrees at 7 bases. Germline CDR1 is SEHNR and CDR2 is FQNEAQ (reference sequence). CDR3 length: 14 amino acids. Trimming removed 6 bases from V and 1 base from J; junction bases left unmatched: 5. CDR3 region: CASRTGTENTEAFF. The CDR3 region has the DNA TGTGCCAGCAGGACCGGGACAGAGAACACTGAAGCTTTCTTT.

This clonotype was found once. The rearrangement uses TRBV20-1 and TRBJ2-7, with D perhaps being TRBD1 or TRBD2 (5 bases each). The ends were cut back, 5 bases at V and 6 bases at J, with 20 bases in the middle. CDR1 and CDR2 from the germline V gene are DFQATT and SNEGSKA (reference sequence). The CDR3 runs to 14 residues. CDR3 DNA: TGCAGTGCTGCCGCTCAGGGAGATTCGGTCGAGCAGTACTTC. Residues: CSAAAQGDSVEQYF.

The chain uses TRBV4-3 and TRBJ2-7; 7 bases fit TRBD1. Unmatched junction bases numbered 4, after V lost 5 bases and J lost 0 bases. In germline, CDR1 is LGHNA, CDR2 YSLEER. The CDR3 is made up of 14 amino acids. CDR3 in amino acids: CASSSRGTSYEQYF. The CDR3 DNA is TGCGCCAGCAGCTCCAGGGGGACCTCCTACGAGCAGTACTTC.

Regarding this clonotype: The CDR3 ends on some other residue instead of the conserved phenylalanine or tryptophan, so this is likely a read error. This sequence joins TRBV9 and TRBJ1-1; a weak D match, TRBD1 (6 bases). The V end lost 7 bases, the J end lost 0 bases, and 22 bases lay between the germline ends. CDR3 length equals 17 residues. CDR1 and CDR2 (germline): SGDLS, YYNGEE. CDR3 in DNA: TGTGCCAGCGGAGGGAGGGGGGCAGTGGGCGTGAACACTGAAGCTTTCTCT. This encodes CASGGRGAVGVNTEAFS.

This clonotype has at least ten counts. The rearrangement links TRBV19 to TRBJ1-1; TRBD1 matches 8 bases. Unmatched junction bases numbered 12, after V lost 7 bases and J lost 5 bases. Germline loops: CDR1 LNHDA, CDR2 SQIVND (reference sequence). This CDR3 region has 15 residues. For the CDR3, the DNA is TGTGCCAGTAAGGTTGGACAGGGCTCGACAACTGAAGCTTTCTTT. This codes for CASKVGQGSTTEAFF.

The chain uses TRBV10-3 and TRBJ1-5; D possibly corresponds to TRBD1 (5 bases). Trimming removed 3 bases at V and 1 base at J, with 13 bases between. The germline V gene has CDR1 ENHRY and CDR2 SYGVKD. The CDR3 covers 16 residues. The CDR3 nucleotides read TGTGCCATCAGTGACAGGGAACACCTGAGCAATCAGCCCCAGCATTTT. It translates to CAISDREHLSNQPQHF.